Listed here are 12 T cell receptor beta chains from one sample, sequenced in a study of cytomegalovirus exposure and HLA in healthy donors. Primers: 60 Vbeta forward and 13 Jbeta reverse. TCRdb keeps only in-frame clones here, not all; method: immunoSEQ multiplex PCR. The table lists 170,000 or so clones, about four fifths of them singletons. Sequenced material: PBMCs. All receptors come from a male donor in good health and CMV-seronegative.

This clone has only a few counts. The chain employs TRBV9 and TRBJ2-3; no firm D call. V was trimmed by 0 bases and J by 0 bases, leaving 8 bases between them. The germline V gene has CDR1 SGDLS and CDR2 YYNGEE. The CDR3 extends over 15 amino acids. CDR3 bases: TGTGCCAGCAGCGTAGGGCACTATAGCACAGATACGCAGTATTTT. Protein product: CASSVGHYSTDTQYF.

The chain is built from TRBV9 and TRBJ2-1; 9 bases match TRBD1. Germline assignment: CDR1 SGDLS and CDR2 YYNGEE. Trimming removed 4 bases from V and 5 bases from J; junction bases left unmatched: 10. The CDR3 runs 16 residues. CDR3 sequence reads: CASSPPGQGPNNEQFF. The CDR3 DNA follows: TGTGCCAGCAGCCCCCCCGGACAGGGGCCCAACAATGAGCAGTTCTTC.

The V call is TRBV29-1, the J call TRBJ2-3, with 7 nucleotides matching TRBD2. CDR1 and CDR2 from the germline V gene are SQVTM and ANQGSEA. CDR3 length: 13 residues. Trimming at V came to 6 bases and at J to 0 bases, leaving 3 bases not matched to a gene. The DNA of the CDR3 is TGCAGCGTGCGGCGGGGGAGCACAGATACGCAGTATTTT. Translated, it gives CSVRRGSTDTQYF.

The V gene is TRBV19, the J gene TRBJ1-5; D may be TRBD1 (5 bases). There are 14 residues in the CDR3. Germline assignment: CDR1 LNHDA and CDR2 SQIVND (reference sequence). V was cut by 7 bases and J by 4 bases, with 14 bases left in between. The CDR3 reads CASTSGTTNQPQHF. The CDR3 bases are TGTGCCAGTACCTCCGGGACTACGAATCAGCCCCAGCATTTT.

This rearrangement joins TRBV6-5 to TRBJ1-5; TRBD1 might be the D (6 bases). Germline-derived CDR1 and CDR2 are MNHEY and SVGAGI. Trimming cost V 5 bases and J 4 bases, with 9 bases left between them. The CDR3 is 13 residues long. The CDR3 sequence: CASSPRGNQPQHF. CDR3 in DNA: TGTGCCAGCAGTCCCAGGGGAAATCAGCCCCAGCATTTT.

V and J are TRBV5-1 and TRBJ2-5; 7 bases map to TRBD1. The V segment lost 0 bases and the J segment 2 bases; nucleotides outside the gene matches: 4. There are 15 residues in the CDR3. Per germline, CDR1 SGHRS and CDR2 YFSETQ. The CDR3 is CASSLGQGWQETQYF. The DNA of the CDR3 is TGCGCCAGCAGCTTGGGACAGGGCTGGCAAGAGACCCAGTACTTC.

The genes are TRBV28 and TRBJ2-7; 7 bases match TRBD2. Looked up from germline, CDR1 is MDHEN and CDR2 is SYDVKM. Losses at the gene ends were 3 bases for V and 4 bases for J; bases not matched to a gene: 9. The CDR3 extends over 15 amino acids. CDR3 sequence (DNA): TGTGCCAGCAGTTTGCGGCTAGCGGTCCCTTACGAGCAGTACTTC. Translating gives CASSLRLAVPYEQYF. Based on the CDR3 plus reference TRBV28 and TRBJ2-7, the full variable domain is DVKVTQSSRYLVKRTGEKVFLECVQDMDHENMFWYRQDPGLGLRLIYFSYDVKMKEKGDIPEGYSVSREKKERFSLILESASTNQTSMYLCASSLRLAVPYEQYFGPGTRLTVT.

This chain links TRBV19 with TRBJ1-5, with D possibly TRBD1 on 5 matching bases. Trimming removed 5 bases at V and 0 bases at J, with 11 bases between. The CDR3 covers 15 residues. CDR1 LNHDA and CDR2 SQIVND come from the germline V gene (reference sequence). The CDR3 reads CASSDRQYSNQPQHF. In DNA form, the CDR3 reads TGTGCCAGTAGTGACCGACAGTATAGCAATCAGCCCCAGCATTTT.

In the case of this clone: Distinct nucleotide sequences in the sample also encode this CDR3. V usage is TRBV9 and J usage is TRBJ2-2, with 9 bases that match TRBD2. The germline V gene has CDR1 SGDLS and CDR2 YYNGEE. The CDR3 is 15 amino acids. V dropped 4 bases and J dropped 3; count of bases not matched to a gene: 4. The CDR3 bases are TGTGCCAGCAGCCTTAGCGGGGGTGACACCGGGGAGCTGTTTTTT. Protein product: CASSLSGGDTGELFF.

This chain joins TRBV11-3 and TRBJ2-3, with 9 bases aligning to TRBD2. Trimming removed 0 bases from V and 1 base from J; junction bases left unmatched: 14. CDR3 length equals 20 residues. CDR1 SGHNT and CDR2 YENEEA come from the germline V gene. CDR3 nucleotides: TGTGCCAGCAGCTTAGATCTGGCTAGCGGGACCTCCGTGGGCACAGATACGCAGTATTTT. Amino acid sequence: CASSLDLASGTSVGTDTQYF.

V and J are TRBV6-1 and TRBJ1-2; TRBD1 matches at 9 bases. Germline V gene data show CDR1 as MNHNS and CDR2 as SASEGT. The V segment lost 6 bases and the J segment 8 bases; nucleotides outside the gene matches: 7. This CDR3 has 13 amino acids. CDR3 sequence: CASRPDRGNGYTF. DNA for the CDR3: TGTGCCAGCAGACCGGACAGGGGAAACGGCTACACCTTC.

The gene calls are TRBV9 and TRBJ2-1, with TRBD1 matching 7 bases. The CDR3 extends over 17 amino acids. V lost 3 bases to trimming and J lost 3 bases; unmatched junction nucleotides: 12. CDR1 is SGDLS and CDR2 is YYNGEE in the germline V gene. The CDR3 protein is CASSAGGRGYGYNEQFF. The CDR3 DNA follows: TGTGCCAGCAGCGCAGGGGGACGGGGCTATGGCTACAATGAGCAGTTCTTC.